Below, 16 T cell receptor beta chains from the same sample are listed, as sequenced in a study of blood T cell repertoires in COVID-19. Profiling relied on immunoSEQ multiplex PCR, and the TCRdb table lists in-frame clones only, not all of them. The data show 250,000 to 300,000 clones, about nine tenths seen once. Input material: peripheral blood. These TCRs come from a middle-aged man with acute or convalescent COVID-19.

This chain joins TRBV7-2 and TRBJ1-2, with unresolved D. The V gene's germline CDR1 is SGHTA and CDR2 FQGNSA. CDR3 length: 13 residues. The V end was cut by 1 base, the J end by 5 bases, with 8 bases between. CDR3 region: CASSLGSGYGYTF. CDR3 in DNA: TGTGCCAGCAGCTTAGGGTCCGGGTATGGCTACACCTTC.

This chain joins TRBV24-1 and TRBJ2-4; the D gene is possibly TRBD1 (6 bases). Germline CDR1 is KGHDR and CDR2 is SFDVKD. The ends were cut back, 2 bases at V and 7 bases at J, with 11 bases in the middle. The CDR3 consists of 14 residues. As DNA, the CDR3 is TGTGCCACCAGTGATTCCAGGGGTGGGAACATTCAGTACTTC. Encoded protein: CATSDSRGGNIQYF.

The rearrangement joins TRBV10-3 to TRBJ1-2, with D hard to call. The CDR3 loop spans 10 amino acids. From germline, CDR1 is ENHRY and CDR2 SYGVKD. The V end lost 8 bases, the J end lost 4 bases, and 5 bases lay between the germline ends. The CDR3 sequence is CAIGGYGYTF. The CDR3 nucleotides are TGTGCCATCGGAGGCTATGGCTACACCTTC.

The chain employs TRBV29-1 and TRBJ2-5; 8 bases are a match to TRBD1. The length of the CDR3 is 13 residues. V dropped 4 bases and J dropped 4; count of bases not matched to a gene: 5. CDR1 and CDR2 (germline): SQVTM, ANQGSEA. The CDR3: CSVARGRLETQYF. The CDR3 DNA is TGCAGCGTTGCCAGGGGGCGATTAGAGACCCAGTACTTC.

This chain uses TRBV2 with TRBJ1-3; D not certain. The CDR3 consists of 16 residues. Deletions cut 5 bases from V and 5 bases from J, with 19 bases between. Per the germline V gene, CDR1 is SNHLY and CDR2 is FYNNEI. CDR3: CASSLGDSGKRNTIYF. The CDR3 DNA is TGTGCCAGCAGTTTAGGAGACTCCGGAAAGAGAAACACCATATATTTT.

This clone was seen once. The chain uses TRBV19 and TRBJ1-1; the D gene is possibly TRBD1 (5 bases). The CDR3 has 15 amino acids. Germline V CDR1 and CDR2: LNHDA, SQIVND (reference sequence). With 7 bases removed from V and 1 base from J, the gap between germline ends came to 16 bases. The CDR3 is CASTHRGWGNTEAFF. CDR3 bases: TGTGCCAGTACCCATAGGGGCTGGGGGAACACTGAAGCTTTCTTT. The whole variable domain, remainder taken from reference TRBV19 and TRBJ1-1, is DGGITQSPKYLFRKEGQNVTLSCEQNLNHDAMYWYRQDPGQGLRLIYYSQIVNDFQKGDIAEGYSVSREKKESFPLTVTSAQKNPTAFYLCASTHRGWGNTEAFFGQGTRLTVV.

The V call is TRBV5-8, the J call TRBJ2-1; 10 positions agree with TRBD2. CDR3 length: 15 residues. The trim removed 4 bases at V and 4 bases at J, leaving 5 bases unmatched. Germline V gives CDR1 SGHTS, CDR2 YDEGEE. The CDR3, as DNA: TGTGCCAGCAGCCCACTAGCGGGGATTTACAATGAGCAGTTCTTC. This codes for CASSPLAGIYNEQFF. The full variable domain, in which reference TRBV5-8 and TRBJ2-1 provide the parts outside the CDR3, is EAGVTQSPTHLIKTRGQQATLRCSPISGHTSVYWYQQALGLGLQFLLWYDEGEERNRGNFPPRFSGRQFPNYSSELNVNALELEDSALYLCASSPLAGIYNEQFFGPGTRLTVL.

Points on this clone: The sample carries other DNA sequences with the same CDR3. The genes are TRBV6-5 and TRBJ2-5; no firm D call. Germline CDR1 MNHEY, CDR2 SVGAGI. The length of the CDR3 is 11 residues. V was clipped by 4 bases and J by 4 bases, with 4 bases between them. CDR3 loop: CASSFGETQYF. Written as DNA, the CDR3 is TGTGCCAGCAGTTTCGGAGAGACCCAGTACTTC.

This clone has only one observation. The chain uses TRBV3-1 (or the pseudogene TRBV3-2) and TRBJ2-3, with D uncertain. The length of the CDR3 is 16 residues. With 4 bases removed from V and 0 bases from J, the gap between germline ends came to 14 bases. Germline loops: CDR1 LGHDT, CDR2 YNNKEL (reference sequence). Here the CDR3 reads CASSRISTPSTDTQYF. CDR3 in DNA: TGTGCCAGCAGCCGAATCTCGACACCAAGCACAGATACGCAGTATTTT.

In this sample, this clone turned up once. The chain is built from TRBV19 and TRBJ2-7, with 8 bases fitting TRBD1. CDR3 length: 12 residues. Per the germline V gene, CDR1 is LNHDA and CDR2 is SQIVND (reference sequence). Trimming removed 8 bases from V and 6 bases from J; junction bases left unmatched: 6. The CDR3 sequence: CASGVTGVEQYF. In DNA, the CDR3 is TGTGCCAGTGGAGTGACAGGGGTCGAGCAGTACTTC.

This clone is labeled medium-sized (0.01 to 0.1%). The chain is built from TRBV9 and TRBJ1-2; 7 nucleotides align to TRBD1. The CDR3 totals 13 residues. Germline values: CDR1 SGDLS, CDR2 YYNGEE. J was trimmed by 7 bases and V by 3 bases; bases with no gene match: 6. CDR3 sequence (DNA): TGTGCCAGCAGCGCGGGGACAGACTTTGGCTACACCTTC. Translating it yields CASSAGTDFGYTF.

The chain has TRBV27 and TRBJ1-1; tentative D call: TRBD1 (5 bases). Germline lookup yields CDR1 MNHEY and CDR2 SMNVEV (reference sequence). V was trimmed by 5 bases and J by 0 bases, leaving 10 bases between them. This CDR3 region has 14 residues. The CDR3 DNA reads TGTGCCAGCAGTGTCGGGGGAATGAACACTGAAGCTTTCTTT. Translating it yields CASSVGGMNTEAFF.

In nucleotides, the CDR3 is TGTGCCAGCAGCGGGAGACAGGGGCGGTACGAGCAGTACTTC. The encoded protein is CASSGRQGRYEQYF. V gene TRBV5-4 combines with J gene TRBJ2-7; 8 nucleotides align to TRBD1. V lost 4 bases, J lost 4 bases, and 7 bases stayed unmatched. This CDR3 comprises 14 residues. Germline V gene lookup returns CDR1 SGHNT and CDR2 YYREEE (reference sequence).

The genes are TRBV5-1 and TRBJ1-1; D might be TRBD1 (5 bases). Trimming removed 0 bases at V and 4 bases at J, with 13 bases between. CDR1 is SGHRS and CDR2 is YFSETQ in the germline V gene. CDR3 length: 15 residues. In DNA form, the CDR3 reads TGCGCCAGCAGCTTGGGAGCGGGGGTCGGCACTGAAGCTTTCTTT. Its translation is CASSLGAGVGTEAFF.

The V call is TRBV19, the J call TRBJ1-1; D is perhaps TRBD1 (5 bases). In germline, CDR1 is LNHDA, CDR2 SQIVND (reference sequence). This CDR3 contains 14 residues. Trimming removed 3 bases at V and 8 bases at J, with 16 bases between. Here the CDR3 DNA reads TGTGCCAGTAGTATTATAATGAGGAACAGGGAAGCTTTCTTT. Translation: CASSIIMRNREAFF.

CDR3 nucleotide sequence: TGTGCCAGCAGTTTGGTCCCCGGTTCAACCGGGGAGCTGTTTTTT. It specifies CASSLVPGSTGELFF. The rearrangement uses TRBV27 and TRBJ2-2, with D hard to call. V was cut by 3 bases and J by 5 bases, with 13 bases left in between. The germline V gene has CDR1 MNHEY and CDR2 SMNVEV (reference sequence). The length of the CDR3 is 15 residues.